These 30 T cell receptor beta chains originate from one sample sequenced in a study of blood T cell repertoires in COVID-19. Profiled with immunoSEQ multiplex PCR; TCRdb holds only in-frame clones, not every one. The sample includes 44,000 or so clones, approximately 88% of them seen just once. The sequencing sample was made of peripheral blood. These receptors were collected from a man aged 45-65 years with active COVID-19.

The chain couples TRBV12-5 to TRBJ1-5; D call uncertain. This CDR3 spans 13 amino acids. Germline V lookup: CDR1 LGHNT, CDR2 FRNRAP. The V and J ends lost 7 bases and 3 bases respectively, with 10 bases between them. In nucleotides, the CDR3 is TGTGCTAGTGTTAGACACCACAATCAGCCCCAGCATTTT. Amino acids: CASVRHHNQPQHF. The complete variable domain, with remaining parts taken from reference TRBV12-5 and TRBJ1-5, reads DARVTQTPRHKVTEMGQEVTMRCQPILGHNTVFWYRQTMMQGLELLAYFRNRAPLDDSGMPKDRFSAEMPDATLATLKIQPSEPRDSAVYFCASVRHHNQPQHFGDGTRLSIL.

The chain uses TRBV5-1 and TRBJ1-1; 7 bases are a match to TRBD1. V shed 4 bases and J 0 bases; nucleotides not matched to a gene: 12. The V gene's germline CDR1 is SGHRS and CDR2 YFSETQ. This CDR3 is 17 amino acids long. CDR3: CASSLGPKGGMNTEAFF. CDR3 bases: TGCGCCAGCAGCCTAGGGCCCAAAGGGGGCATGAACACTGAAGCTTTCTTT. Full variable domain (remainder filled in from reference TRBV5-1 and TRBJ1-1): KAGVTQTPRYLIKTRGQQVTLSCSPISGHRSVSWYQQTPGQGLQFLFEYFSETQRNKGNFPGRFSGRQFSNSRSEMNVSTLELGDSALYLCASSLGPKGGMNTEAFFGQGTRLTVV.

The V and J genes are TRBV27 and TRBJ1-2; 12 nucleotides match TRBD1. V was clipped by 0 bases and J by 8 bases; unmatched bases: 1. The CDR3 loop spans 14 amino acids. Germline values: CDR1 MNHEY, CDR2 SMNVEV (reference sequence). In nucleotides, the CDR3 is TGTGCCAGCAGTTTATCGGGACAGGGGGCCGGCTACACCTTC. Translating gives CASSLSGQGAGYTF.

V and J are TRBV19 and TRBJ1-2; 7 bases map to TRBD1. The germline V gene encodes CDR1 LNHDA and CDR2 SQIVND (reference sequence). CDR3 length: 14 amino acids. Trimming removed 9 bases from V and 4 bases from J; junction bases left unmatched: 11. The CDR3 protein is CASRGDREGYGYTF. The CDR3 bases are TGTGCCAGCCGTGGCGACAGGGAAGGCTATGGCTACACCTTC.

The rearrangement links TRBV18 to TRBJ1-2; weak D call: TRBD1 (5 bases). The CDR3 loop spans 15 amino acids. Germline values: CDR1 KGHSH, CDR2 LQKENI. The germline V and J ends were trimmed by 0 bases and 6 bases, with 14 bases remaining between them. The CDR3 spells CASSPPSRTMDGYTF. The CDR3 DNA reads TGTGCCAGCTCACCACCTTCAAGGACAATGGATGGCTACACCTTC.

V is TRBV5-6 and J is TRBJ2-1; D gene ambiguous. The germline V gene has CDR1 SGHDT and CDR2 YYEEEE. Trimming cost V 3 bases and J 3 bases, with 7 bases left between them. The CDR3 is made up of 13 amino acids. CDR3 bases: TGTGCCAGCAGCTCGCAGTTCTACAATGAGCAGTTCTTC. This sequence encodes CASSSQFYNEQFF.

The V gene is TRBV27, the J gene TRBJ2-1; TRBD1 is a possible D gene (6 bases). The germline gives CDR1 MNHEY, CDR2 SMNVEV (reference sequence). V dropped 6 bases and J dropped 1 base, with 10 bases sitting between them. CDR3 length equals 14 residues. CDR3 region: CASSRTASYNEQFF. CDR3 sequence (DNA): TGTGCCAGCAGCCGGACAGCGTCCTACAATGAGCAGTTCTTC.

This chain connects TRBV7-8 to TRBJ1-6, with D perhaps TRBD1 (6 bases). Germline loops: CDR1 SGHVS, CDR2 FQNEAQ. Trimming removed 5 bases from V and 6 bases from J, with 14 bases in between. The CDR3 is made up of 15 amino acids. The CDR3 region is CASSPRWTANSPLHF. As DNA, the CDR3 is TGTGCCAGCAGCCCGCGATGGACAGCTAATTCACCCCTCCACTTT.

V is TRBV12-3 or TRBV12-4 and J is TRBJ1-1; possible D gene TRBD1, 6 bases. V lost 3 bases and J 6 bases, leaving 11 bases between the germline ends. The CDR3 has 13 amino acids. The chain's CDR3 is CASSFREGAEAFF. CDR3 bases: TGTGCCAGCAGTTTTCGGGAGGGGGCTGAAGCTTTCTTT.

This chain connects TRBV19 to TRBJ2-5; possibly TRBD1 for D (5 bases). This CDR3 contains 15 residues. Germline CDR1 reads LNHDA; CDR2 reads SQIVND (reference sequence). The V end was cut by 1 base, the J end by 5 bases, with 14 bases between. CDR3 sequence reads: CASSIAQGFMETQYF. DNA of the CDR3: TGTGCCAGTAGTATAGCTCAGGGTTTTATGGAGACCCAGTACTTC. The entire variable domain, with the rest obtained from reference TRBV19 and TRBJ2-5, is as follows: DGGITQSPKYLFRKEGQNVTLSCEQNLNHDAMYWYRQDPGQGLRLIYYSQIVNDFQKGDIAEGYSVSREKKESFPLTVTSAQKNPTAFYLCASSIAQGFMETQYFGPGTRLLVL.

This chain links TRBV12-3 or TRBV12-4 with TRBJ2-5; the match to TRBD2 covers 7 bases. The CDR3 length is 12 residues. V dropped 5 bases and J dropped 7; count of bases not matched to a gene: 4. The DNA for the CDR3 is TGTGCCAGCAGTGGGGGGGACGGGACCCAGTACTTC. This codes for CASSGGDGTQYF.

The V and J genes are TRBV5-1 and TRBJ2-2, with 8 bases matching TRBD1. CDR1 SGHRS and CDR2 YFSETQ come from the germline V gene. The CDR3 covers 13 residues. V dropped 5 bases and J dropped 6; count of bases not matched to a gene: 3. DNA for the CDR3: TGCGCCAGCAGGGGACAGGATCCCGGGGAGCTGTTTTTT. Translated, it gives CASRGQDPGELFF. Full variable domain (outside the CDR3, taken from reference TRBV5-1 and TRBJ2-2): KAGVTQTPRYLIKTRGQQVTLSCSPISGHRSVSWYQQTPGQGLQFLFEYFSETQRNKGNFPGRFSGRQFSNSRSEMNVSTLELGDSALYLCASRGQDPGELFFGEGSRLTVL.

This clone was seen more than once but under ten times. The V call is TRBV27, the J call TRBJ2-7; D possibly corresponds to TRBD2 (5 bases). From germline, CDR1 is MNHEY and CDR2 SMNVEV (reference sequence). Trimming left V 0 bases short and J 0 bases short, with 9 bases between. There are 15 residues in the CDR3. The CDR3 here is CASSLSLGVSYEQYF. The CDR3 DNA sequence: TGTGCCAGCAGTTTATCACTCGGGGTCTCCTACGAGCAGTACTTC.

V gene TRBV6-2 or TRBV6-3 combines with J gene TRBJ1-2, with 7 bases matching TRBD1. V was pared by 8 bases and J by 6 bases, with 12 bases of the junction left unmatched. Germline values: CDR1 MNHEY, CDR2 SVGEGT. This CDR3 is built from 14 residues. This CDR3 reads CASGSQGLWHGYTF. The CDR3 coding sequence is TGTGCCAGCGGTTCACAGGGGCTTTGGCATGGCTACACCTTC.

The J gene is TRBJ2-5, the V gene TRBV5-1; TRBD2 aligns across 15 bases. Germline loops: CDR1 SGHRS, CDR2 YFSETQ. This CDR3 is 18 amino acids long. The V and J ends lost 4 bases and 5 bases, in that order; junction bases with no gene match: 12. CDR3 residues: CASSAGLAGGTSLETQYF. CDR3 sequence (DNA): TGCGCCAGCAGCGCAGGACTAGCGGGGGGGACCTCCTTGGAGACCCAGTACTTC.

The J gene is TRBJ1-5, the V gene TRBV7-8; D unclear. Germline V gene lookup returns CDR1 SGHVS and CDR2 FQNEAQ. The CDR3 length is 13 residues. V lost 5 bases and J 5 bases, leaving 10 bases between the germline ends. The CDR3 DNA reads as TGTGCCAGCAGCCCCGACAAGGATCAGCCCCAGCATTTT. Translation: CASSPDKDQPQHF. The entire variable domain, with the rest obtained from reference TRBV7-8 and TRBJ1-5, is as follows: GAGVSQSPRYKVAKRGQDVALRCDPISGHVSLFWYQQALGQGPEFLTYFQNEAQLDKSGLPSDRFFAERPEGSVSTLKIQRTQQEDSAVYLCASSPDKDQPQHFGDGTRLSIL.

The V call is TRBV6-5, the J call TRBJ2-1, with 10 nucleotides matching TRBD1. J gave up 8 bases and V 10 bases, and 14 bases lay outside the gene matches. The CDR3 is 15 amino acids. Germline CDR1 reads MNHEY; CDR2 reads SVGAGI. In DNA form, the CDR3 reads TGTGCCACTCATCAACCGGGACAGGGGCTCGATGAGCAGTTCTTC. Translation gives CATHQPGQGLDEQFF.

The chain employs TRBV29-1 and TRBJ1-1, with a tentative D call TRBD1 (6 bases). CDR1 SQVTM and CDR2 ANQGSEA come from the germline V gene. The CDR3 is 13 amino acids. With 3 bases removed from V and 4 bases from J, the gap between germline ends came to 12 bases. CDR3 DNA: TGCAGCGTTGAGGGCCAGGGGACCACTGAAGCTTTCTTT. Encoded protein: CSVEGQGTTEAFF.

This clone is a singleton in its sample. The chain employs TRBV5-4 and TRBJ2-4; 8 bases map to TRBD2. CDR1 is SGHNT, CDR2 YYREEE, per germline (reference sequence). This CDR3 has 15 residues. Trimming took 4 bases from V and 7 from J; bases not matched to a gene: 10. The CDR3 bases are TGTGCCAGCAGCCGGCCGGGACTAGGGGGGAACATTCAGTACTTC. It translates to CASSRPGLGGNIQYF.

CDR3 residues: CASSLEGSGSADTQYF. In DNA form, the CDR3 reads TGTGCCAGCAGTCTAGAGGGTTCGGGGAGCGCAGATACGCAGTATTTT. This sequence joins TRBV6-4 and TRBJ2-3, with D possibly being TRBD2 (5 bases). In germline, CDR1 is MRHNA, CDR2 SNTAGT. Between the trimmed V and J ends, which lost 5 bases and 4 bases, there was a span of 19 bases. This CDR3 has 16 amino acids.

In this sample, this clone turned up once. This CDR3 is also generated by other DNA sequences in the sample. The chain combines TRBV4-3 with TRBJ1-5; no clear D. Looked up from germline, CDR1 is LGHNA and CDR2 is YSLEER. The CDR3 is 13 amino acids. The V gene lost 0 bases and the J gene lost 5 bases, with 5 bases spanning the gap. CDR3 DNA: TGCGCCAGCAGCCAAGATCGGGATCAGCCCCAGCATTTT. Its translation: CASSQDRDQPQHF.

V and J are TRBV24-1 and TRBJ2-1, with 11 nucleotides matching TRBD1. CDR1 is KGHDR and CDR2 is SFDVKD in the germline V gene. This CDR3 has 18 residues. The trim removed 6 bases at V and 7 bases at J, leaving 16 bases unmatched. The CDR3 is CATSLSPYRDRGINEQFF. CDR3 bases: TGTGCCACCAGTCTTTCACCGTACCGGGACAGGGGGATTAATGAGCAGTTCTTC.

The chain uses TRBV11-2 and TRBJ2-7; no reliable D call. V was shortened by 6 bases and J by 0 bases, with 15 bases between the two germline ends. In germline, CDR1 is SGHAT, CDR2 FQNNGV. The CDR3 spans 15 residues. DNA of the CDR3: TGTGCCAGCAGTTATCATCCGACAAACTCCTACGAGCAGTACTTC. Its translation: CASSYHPTNSYEQYF.

The chain joins TRBV12-3 or TRBV12-4 to TRBJ2-5, with D perhaps matching TRBD2 (5 bases). The CDR3 is 12 residues long. Trimming took off 11 bases at V and 1 base at J, with 11 bases between the two ends. The CDR3 region has the DNA TGTGCCCAGGAGGCGGTCCAAGAGACCCAGTACTTC. Translation: CAQEAVQETQYF.

The V gene is TRBV2, the J gene TRBJ2-6, with 9 bases fitting TRBD1. The V gene end was trimmed by 4 bases and the J gene end by 2 bases; junction bases not matched to a gene: 6. Germline values: CDR1 SNHLY, CDR2 FYNNEI. The CDR3 is 17 residues long. The CDR3 loop reads CASSGGTGRPGANVLTF. DNA for the CDR3: TGTGCCAGCAGTGGCGGGACAGGGCGACCTGGGGCCAACGTCCTGACTTTC.

The chain carries TRBV29-1 and TRBJ2-7; D possibly corresponds to TRBD2 (7 bases). Between the trimmed V and J ends, which lost 2 bases and 5 bases, there was a span of 19 bases. CDR3 length: 15 amino acids. Germline lookup yields CDR1 SQVTM and CDR2 ANQGSEA. The CDR3 DNA is TGCAGCGTTGAAATTTTGGGCGCGGGGGCAGACGAGCAGTACTTC. Encoded protein: CSVEILGAGADEQYF.

The chain combines TRBV11-2 with TRBJ2-5; the match to TRBD1 covers 9 bases. This CDR3 contains 14 residues. Losses at the gene ends were 5 bases for V and 4 bases for J; bases not matched to a gene: 5. The germline gives CDR1 SGHAT, CDR2 FQNNGV. CDR3 amino acids: CASSVDRGLETQYF. The CDR3 DNA reads TGTGCCAGCAGCGTGGACAGGGGACTAGAGACCCAGTACTTC.

The rearrangement uses TRBV25-1 and TRBJ1-2; TRBD1 matches 7 bases. CDR3 length equals 13 residues. Germline V CDR1 and CDR2: MGHDK, SYGVNS. The V gene end was trimmed by 4 bases and the J gene end by 4 bases; junction bases not matched to a gene: 3. The CDR3 spells CASSADRVYGYTF. CDR3 nucleotide sequence: TGTGCCAGCAGTGCTGACAGGGTCTATGGCTACACCTTC.

V gene TRBV19 combines with J gene TRBJ1-1; D uncertain. CDR1 LNHDA and CDR2 SQIVND come from the germline V gene (reference sequence). Trimming stripped 6 bases from V and 0 bases from J, with 5 bases between. CDR3 length equals 12 residues. CDR3 in DNA: TGTGCCAGTAGCTCTATGAACACTGAAGCTTTCTTT. Translation gives CASSSMNTEAFF.

The DNA for the CDR3 is TGTGCCAGCCGTCCGTTGGCGGGGGGCTGGGGAGACGAGACCCAGTACTTC. Amino acid sequence: CASRPLAGGWGDETQYF. J is TRBJ2-5 and V is TRBV27; 8 nucleotides match TRBD2. The CDR3 is 17 amino acids. Germline V gene data show CDR1 as MNHEY and CDR2 as SMNVEV (reference sequence). V lost 8 bases and J lost 5; bases outside the gene matches: 19.